This paragraph covers one T cell receptor (beta chain) sequence. The CDR3 contains 15 residues. V trimming: 4 bases; J trimming: 0 bases; junction bases outside the gene matches: 6. CDR1 and CDR2 from the germline V gene are KGHSH and LQKENI. Under the authors' procedure: Amplifying reference gene primers gave estimates of nucleated cell counts. Data came from immunoSEQ multiplex PCR; TCRdb stores just in-frame clones and leaves some out. From that table come the V and J calls and clone size; the DNA was used to work out D and trimming. The sample shows over 300,000 clones, roughly 90% of them seen only once. This sample was included in a study of blood T cell repertoires in COVID-19.

The source is a woman between 40 and 55 years old who had recovered from COVID-19. Sample: PBMCs or T cells enriched from blood (not recorded which). This sequence joins TRBV18 and TRBJ2-7; 7 bases match TRBD1. DNA of the CDR3: TGTGCCAGCTCACAGACAGGGCATAGCTCCTACGAGCAGTACTTC. As protein: CASSQTGHSSYEQYF.